The clone carrying this T cell receptor beta chain has only one observation. What it binds is not known. Original analysis: Construction of a distant-metastasis classifier for papillary thyroid cancer relied on CDR3 differences across clinicopathological groups. With MiXCR, TCRdb called clones anew from the PCR reads. Here the V and J calls rest on TCRdb's processing, not on the authors' analysis. The sample has roughly 55,000 clones, 16% seen once. These data belong to a study of metastatic and nonmetastatic thyroid tumors. For the study at large: Malignant and benign thyroid patients had repertoires compared in peripheral blood and tumor or nodule tissue. General study findings and limits: As reported, TCR beta diversity in blood and tumor was significantly higher in malignant thyroid tumors than in benign nodules.

Thyroid surgery had not been preceded by any treatment in any patient. The germline V and J ends were trimmed by 3 bases and 1 base, with 12 bases remaining between them. CDR3 length equals 14 residues. Germline assignment: CDR1 DFQATT and CDR2 SNEGSKA (reference sequence). Sequencing was performed on blood. V usage is TRBV20-1 and J usage is TRBJ1-1, with D possibly matching TRBD1 (5 bases). The source is a male donor with papillary thyroid cancer or a benign thyroid nodule (not recorded which). Some clones in this sample may be carry-over from other donors' samples. CDR3 nucleotide sequence: TGCAGTGCTAGGAACCCCCAGGGGAACACTGAAGCTTTCTTT. Residues: CSARNPQGNTEAFF.